The 14 T cell receptor beta chains below all came from one sample that was sequenced in a study of shared clonotypes between healthy human individuals. The method was immunoSEQ multiplex PCR; TCRdb's version includes in-frame clones alone and lacks a portion of them. Among around 300,000 clones listed, around 87% were seen once. Sequenced: memory CD8+ T cells sorted from blood. Subset denoted: CD45RO+ cells pooled with CCR7-negative TemRA cells. These receptors were obtained from a man between 18 and 29 years old in good health.

The V gene is TRBV9, the J gene TRBJ2-7; D gene unclear. V was trimmed by 0 bases and J by 2 bases, leaving 12 bases between them. Germline values: CDR1 SGDLS, CDR2 YYNGEE. This CDR3 has 15 amino acids. CDR3 sequence (DNA): TGTGCCAGCAGCGTAGATTCAGGCTTCGCCTACGAGCAGTACTTC. Its translation is CASSVDSGFAYEQYF.

This chain uses TRBV19 with TRBJ2-5; D remains ambiguous. V lost 6 bases and J lost 1, with 6 bases in between. This CDR3 comprises 12 residues. In germline, CDR1 is LNHDA, CDR2 SQIVND (reference sequence). The CDR3 spells CASRGLQETQYF. The CDR3 coding sequence is TGTGCCAGTAGGGGCCTCCAAGAGACCCAGTACTTC.

The chain employs TRBV11-2 and TRBJ2-1; D uncertain. This CDR3 has 16 residues. Trimming took 6 bases from V and 4 from J, leaving 19 bases between them. CDR1 is SGHAT and CDR2 is FQNNGV in the germline V gene. The CDR3 sequence is CASSFNPVMGYNEQFF. In DNA form, the CDR3 reads TGTGCCAGCAGTTTCAACCCCGTAATGGGGTACAATGAGCAGTTCTTC. The full variable domain, in which reference TRBV11-2 and TRBJ2-1 provide the parts outside the CDR3, is EAGVAQSPRYKIIEKRQSVAFWCNPISGHATLYWYQQILGQGPKLLIQFQNNGVVDDSQLPKDRFSAERLKGVDSTLKIQPAKLEDSAVYLCASSFNPVMGYNEQFFGPGTRLTVL.

The chain couples TRBV4-1 to TRBJ2-7; 12 positions agree with TRBD1. V lost 4 bases and J lost 5; bases outside the gene matches: 12. Per the germline V gene, CDR1 is MGHRA and CDR2 is YSYEKL. The CDR3 is 17 residues long. CDR3 nucleotides: TGCGCCAGCAGCCTGTTTTTCGGGACAGGGGGCTTCCACGAGCAGTACTTC. The encoded protein is CASSLFFGTGGFHEQYF.

This clone was seen a few times. This chain links TRBV7-8 with TRBJ2-1; 8 bases align to TRBD2. Germline-derived CDR1 and CDR2 are SGHVS and FQNEAQ. This CDR3 has 16 amino acids. Trimming removed 5 bases from V and 6 bases from J; junction bases left unmatched: 12. CDR3 protein: CASSLEAGVGSNEQFF. In DNA, the CDR3 is TGTGCCAGCAGCCTCGAAGCGGGAGTTGGCTCCAATGAGCAGTTCTTC.

V and J are TRBV9 and TRBJ2-7; no clear D gene. V was trimmed by 0 bases and J by 2 bases, leaving 12 bases between them. The CDR3 covers 15 residues. Germline loops: CDR1 SGDLS, CDR2 YYNGEE. The CDR3 protein is CASSVEPAGTYEQYF. The CDR3 nucleotides read TGTGCCAGCAGCGTAGAACCCGCAGGCACCTACGAGCAGTACTTC.

The chain has TRBV2 and TRBJ2-1; possibly TRBD1 or TRBD2 for D (6 bases each). V was clipped by 7 bases and J by 3 bases, with 19 bases between them. This CDR3 region has 16 residues. Germline V gives CDR1 SNHLY, CDR2 FYNNEI. The CDR3 region has the DNA TGTGCCAGCACCCCATTGGGGGGACACTTCTACAATGAGCAGTTCTTC. The encoded protein is CASTPLGGHFYNEQFF.

This clone has a handful of counts. CDR3: CASSGDSGNSPLHF. The DNA for the CDR3 is TGTGCCAGCAGCGGGGACAGCGGAAATTCACCCCTCCACTTT. The chain recombines TRBV5-6 with TRBJ1-6, with 7 bases lining up with TRBD1. Per the germline V gene, CDR1 is SGHDT and CDR2 is YYEEEE. The CDR3 has 14 amino acids. Trimming took 4 bases from V and 7 from J; bases not matched to a gene: 5.

The chain uses TRBV6-5 and TRBJ2-1; perhaps TRBD2 as D (5 bases). Germline-derived CDR1 and CDR2 are MNHEY and SVGAGI. V lost 3 bases and J lost 10, with 19 bases in between. The CDR3 is 15 residues long. CDR3 region: CASSYEGSRVVEQFF. As DNA, the CDR3 is TGTGCCAGCAGTTATGAGGGATCCCGGGTCGTGGAGCAGTTCTTC.

This chain links TRBV27 with TRBJ2-7; 8 nucleotides agree with TRBD2. Losses at the gene ends were 3 bases for V and 0 bases for J; bases not matched to a gene: 4. CDR1 is MNHEY and CDR2 is SMNVEV in the germline V gene (reference sequence). The CDR3 length is 15 residues. The CDR3 spells CASSFFSGNSYEQYF. CDR3 nucleotide sequence: TGTGCCAGCAGTTTCTTTAGCGGGAACTCCTACGAGCAGTACTTC.

The chain joins TRBV9 to TRBJ2-3; 8 positions agree with TRBD2. V lost 3 bases to trimming and J lost 5 bases; unmatched junction nucleotides: 8. CDR1 is SGDLS, CDR2 YYNGEE, per germline. This CDR3 spans 15 amino acids. Here the CDR3 reads CASSASGLGGDTQYF. In nucleotides, the CDR3 is TGTGCCAGCAGCGCTTCGGGACTAGGAGGAGATACGCAGTATTTT.

The chain carries TRBV23-1 and TRBJ2-7; 7 bases align to TRBD1. TRBV23-1 is treated as an ORF (open reading frame) with a function not yet certain. The V segment lost 0 bases and the J segment 6 bases; nucleotides outside the gene matches: 26. The CDR3 covers 21 residues. The CDR3, as DNA: TGCGCCAGCAGTCAATCTTTCGGACCTCCACAGGGGAAACTTGTGTGTCGCGAGCAGTACTTC. Its protein is CASSQSFGPPQGKLVCREQYF.

The chain recombines TRBV4-3 with TRBJ2-3; D assignment may be TRBD1 or TRBD2 (5 bases each). The V end lost 3 bases, the J end lost 5 bases, and 24 bases lay between the germline ends. Germline values: CDR1 LGHNA, CDR2 YSLEER. The CDR3 sequence is 18 residues long. CDR3 nucleotides: TGCGCCAGCAGCCAGGACGCATTTCGGGACCAAGGCGGAGATACGCAGTATTTT. Its protein product is CASSQDAFRDQGGDTQYF.

This chain links TRBV7-2 with TRBJ2-3; D gene ambiguous. The CDR3 runs to 13 residues. In germline, CDR1 is SGHTA, CDR2 FQGNSA. Trimming took 4 bases from V and 6 from J, leaving 11 bases between them. The CDR3 sequence is CASSSLGSDTQYF. In DNA, the CDR3 is TGTGCCAGCAGCTCCTTAGGGTCGGATACGCAGTATTTT. Full variable domain (missing parts from reference TRBV7-2 and TRBJ2-3): GAGVSQSPSNKVTEKGKDVELRCDPISGHTALYWYRQSLGQGLEFLIYFQGNSAPDKSGLPSDRFSAERTGGSVSTLTIQRTQQEDSAVYLCASSSLGSDTQYFGPGTRLTVL.